This entry lists 21 T cell receptor beta chains sequenced from one sample in a study of blood T cells in healthy people across ages. For the second PCR, which ran for roughly 6 to 12 cycles, a sample-barcoded 5' primer and a J-beta primer mix were used. Via MiXCR, TCRdb re-called the 5' RACE reads, giving one row per CDR3 protein. The sample consists of about 940,000 distinct CDR3 sequences, roughly 50% of them appearing once. Sequencing was performed on blood. The source of these receptors is a young man in good health.

The sample holds a few counts of this clonotype. The V and J genes are TRBV29-1 and TRBJ1-1; perhaps TRBD1 as D (6 bases). The germline V and J ends were trimmed by 4 bases and 5 bases, with 17 bases remaining between them. The V gene's germline CDR1 is SQVTM and CDR2 ANQGSEA. This CDR3 spans 14 amino acids. CDR3 amino acids: CSVVVLGAETEAFF. In DNA, the CDR3 is TGCAGCGTTGTCGTCCTGGGGGCAGAGACTGAAGCTTTCTTT.

V and J are TRBV20-1 and TRBJ2-3, with 15 bases identical to TRBD2. Germline lookup yields CDR1 DFQATT and CDR2 SNEGSKA (reference sequence). Unmatched junction bases numbered 10, after V lost 3 bases and J lost 6 bases. This CDR3 is 17 amino acids long. The CDR3 nucleotides are TGCAGTGCTAGTTTCGGAGGGACTAGCGGGAGGTGGGATACGCAGTATTTT. This sequence encodes CSASFGGTSGRWDTQYF.

The rearrangement uses TRBV10-3 and TRBJ1-4; D unresolved. V was clipped by 4 bases and J by 0 bases, with 9 bases between them. CDR3 length equals 15 residues. Looked up from germline, CDR1 is ENHRY and CDR2 is SYGVKD. The CDR3: CAISGTSPTNEKLFF. The CDR3 nucleotides are TGTGCCATCAGTGGGACGAGTCCAACTAATGAAAAACTGTTTTTT.

The chain links TRBV5-1 to TRBJ2-1; TRBD1 agrees at 7 bases. The V and J ends lost 4 bases and 2 bases, in that order; junction bases with no gene match: 3. The CDR3 totals 14 residues. The V gene's germline CDR1 is SGHRS and CDR2 YFSETQ. DNA for the CDR3: TGCGCCAGCAGCAAGGGACAGCCCTACAATGAGCAGTTCTTC. This encodes CASSKGQPYNEQFF. Full variable domain (missing parts from reference TRBV5-1 and TRBJ2-1): KAGVTQTPRYLIKTRGQQVTLSCSPISGHRSVSWYQQTPGQGLQFLFEYFSETQRNKGNFPGRFSGRQFSNSRSEMNVSTLELGDSALYLCASSKGQPYNEQFFGPGTRLTVL.

This clonotype was counted between two and nine times. V is TRBV4-1 and J is TRBJ1-4, with 11 bases identical to TRBD1. CDR3 length: 14 amino acids. The junction had 4 bases not matched to a gene; V was cut back by 6 bases and J by 7 bases. CDR1 and CDR2 (germline): MGHRA, YSYEKL. As DNA, the CDR3 is TGCGCCAGCAGTTCGGACAGGGGGCTTGAAAAACTGTTTTTT. Protein sequence: CASSSDRGLEKLFF.

Only a few counts were recorded for this clonotype. J is TRBJ1-1 and V is TRBV9, with D possibly matching TRBD1 (5 bases). Germline lookup yields CDR1 SGDLS and CDR2 YYNGEE. This CDR3 is built from 16 residues. Trimming took 3 bases from V and 1 from J, leaving 16 bases between them. For the CDR3, the DNA is TGTGCCAGCAGCGCAGGAAAGGGACGGGAGAACACTGAAGCTTTCTTT. Translating gives CASSAGKGRENTEAFF.

This chain connects TRBV5-1 to TRBJ2-1; D is perhaps TRBD1 (6 bases). Trimming left V 4 bases short and J 13 bases short, with 18 bases between. Germline V gene data show CDR1 as SGHRS and CDR2 as YFSETQ. This CDR3 has 13 amino acids. CDR3 residues: CASSKDSKETQFF. CDR3 nucleotide sequence: TGCGCCAGCAGCAAGGACAGTAAGGAGACCCAGTTCTTC.

In this sample, this clonotype turned up a few times. The chain employs TRBV20-1 and TRBJ1-6; 7 bases are shared with TRBD1. This CDR3 contains 16 residues. V lost 3 bases to trimming and J lost 1 base; unmatched junction nucleotides: 6. Germline assignment: CDR1 DFQATT and CDR2 SNEGSKA (reference sequence). CDR3 coding DNA: TGCAGTGCTAGGACAGGGACGGGGTCCTATAATTCACCCCTCCACTTT. Protein product: CSARTGTGSYNSPLHF.

This clonotype was seen only once. This rearrangement joins TRBV14 to TRBJ2-1; weak D call: TRBD2 (6 bases). The CDR3 has 14 residues. Germline values: CDR1 SGHDN, CDR2 FVKESK. V was clipped by 4 bases and J by 5 bases, with 12 bases between them. The CDR3 is CASSRLVGDNEQFF. The CDR3 nucleotides are TGTGCCAGCAGCCGACTAGTGGGAGACAATGAGCAGTTCTTC.

The chain recombines TRBV4-3 with TRBJ1-2; D is possibly TRBD1 (5 bases). V lost 0 bases to trimming and J lost 4 bases, with 18 bases between them. Germline loops: CDR1 LGHNA, CDR2 YSLEER. This CDR3 has 17 amino acids. The DNA for the CDR3 is TGCGCCAGCAGCCAAGATTTGGGGTTGGCAGGGCGCTATGGCTACACCTTC. Protein sequence: CASSQDLGLAGRYGYTF.

The CDR3 nucleotides read TGCAGTGCTAGGGGGGACTGGGAAGACTACGAGCAGTACTTC. Protein product: CSARGDWEDYEQYF. The V call is TRBV20-1, the J call TRBJ2-7, with a possible D match to TRBD2 (6 bases). The germline V and J ends were trimmed by 3 bases and 3 bases, with 15 bases remaining between them. CDR3 size: 14 residues. Germline lookup yields CDR1 DFQATT and CDR2 SNEGSKA (reference sequence).

Worth noting for this clonotype: One junction end does not reproduce the germline sequence, and a read error may be involved. This sequence joins TRBV2 and TRBJ2-1; D might be TRBD1 or TRBD2, each matching 5 bases. Per germline, CDR1 SNHLY and CDR2 FYNNEI. The CDR3 runs to 13 residues. Here the CDR3 reads CTSSEGYYNEQFF. The DNA of the CDR3 is TGTACCAGCAGCGAGGGGTACTACAATGAGCAGTTCTTC.

The rearrangement uses TRBV28 and TRBJ1-5, with 9 nucleotides matching TRBD1. V was clipped by 6 bases and J by 6 bases; unmatched bases: 9. Germline V gene lookup returns CDR1 MDHEN and CDR2 SYDVKM. The CDR3 contains 15 residues. CDR3 amino acids: CASSPGTGNRQPQHF. CDR3 DNA: TGTGCCAGCAGCCCCGGGACAGGGAATCGTCAGCCCCAGCATTTT.

This clonotype came up a few times. The V gene is TRBV5-6, the J gene TRBJ2-1, with TRBD1 matching 8 bases. This CDR3 has 16 residues. V was clipped by 2 bases and J by 4 bases; unmatched bases: 8. Germline-derived CDR1 and CDR2 are SGHDT and YYEEEE. CDR3 nucleotide sequence: TGTGCCAGCAGCTTCCCGGAACAGGGGGTTTACAATGAGCAGTTCTTC. Translation: CASSFPEQGVYNEQFF.

The chain joins TRBV4-2 to TRBJ2-4; D is possibly TRBD2 (6 bases). Germline V gives CDR1 LGHNA, CDR2 YNFKEQ. The germline V and J ends were trimmed by 1 base and 1 base, with 8 bases remaining between them. The CDR3 runs to 15 residues. The CDR3 region is CASSQVGGAKNIQYF. CDR3 sequence (DNA): TGTGCCAGCAGCCAAGTTGGGGGGGCCAAAAACATTCAGTACTTC.

This clonotype was seen more than once but under ten times. V usage is TRBV12-3 or TRBV12-4 and J usage is TRBJ2-7, with 7 bases fitting TRBD1. The ends lost 6 bases at V and 0 bases at J; junction bases unmatched: 8. The CDR3 is made up of 15 amino acids. CDR3 loop: CASRNRDSHSYEQYF. CDR3 coding DNA: TGTGCCAGCAGGAACCGGGACAGCCACTCCTACGAGCAGTACTTC.

To note about this clonotype: A read error is possible here, since a much larger clone lies one base away. The J gene is TRBJ1-4, the V gene TRBV12-3 or TRBV12-4; maybe TRBD1 (6 bases). The CDR3 is 13 amino acids. V was pared by 8 bases and J by 7 bases, with 14 bases between. The CDR3 loop is CASQGSAGEKLFF. CDR3 DNA sequence: TGTGCCAGCCAGGGGAGTGCTGGTGAAAAACTGTTTTTT.

There are a few counts of this clonotype. The chain links TRBV5-1 to TRBJ2-3; a possible D gene is TRBD1 (5 bases). CDR1 is SGHRS and CDR2 is YFSETQ in the germline V gene. Trimming removed 2 bases at V and 4 bases at J, with 8 bases between. This CDR3 has 13 amino acids. CDR3 loop: CASSLKGADTQYF. The CDR3 coding sequence is TGCGCCAGCAGCTTAAAAGGGGCAGATACGCAGTATTTT.

Details on this clonotype: A much larger clone differs by one base, so this may be a read error. V is TRBV29-1 and J is TRBJ2-6; tentative D call: TRBD1 (6 bases). The CDR3 has 14 residues. CDR1 and CDR2 (germline): SQVTM, ANQGSEA. The CDR3 region has the DNA TGCAGCGTGTTTGGGGGCTCTGGGGCCAACGCCCTGACTTTC. Protein: CSVFGGSGANALTF.

This clonotype was detected only a few times. The chain links TRBV2 to TRBJ1-5; D perhaps matches TRBD1 (5 bases). V lost 3 bases to trimming and J lost 6 bases, with 12 bases between them. Germline V gives CDR1 SNHLY, CDR2 FYNNEI. The CDR3 consists of 14 residues. CDR3 residues: CASSDAGLVQPQHF. As DNA, the CDR3 is TGTGCCAGCAGTGATGCAGGGTTGGTTCAGCCCCAGCATTTT.

This chain uses TRBV6-1 with TRBJ2-5; TRBD1 is a possible D gene (6 bases). With 4 bases removed from V and 2 bases from J, the gap between germline ends came to 11 bases. CDR3 length: 14 residues. Germline CDR1 and CDR2: MNHNS and SASEGT. This CDR3 is CASSAQTGQETQYF. CDR3 coding DNA: TGTGCCAGCAGTGCCCAGACAGGACAAGAGACCCAGTACTTC.